This TCR beta chain was found in a study of T-cell reconstitution after alpha-beta-depleted transplantation in children. Notes on the study in general: It was newly produced T cells that mostly accounted for T-cell counts and diversity one year after transplant.

Unique molecular identifiers were incorporated into the prepared TCRbeta library. TCRdb used MiXCR to reprocess the PCR reads, holding one entry per CDR3 protein. Of around 500,000 distinct CDR3 sequences in the sample, about 23% are singletons; the top ten hold over 12%. This clonotype was seen many times. Its antigen is as yet unknown. Germline CDR1 reads SGHAT; CDR2 reads FQNNGV. The CDR3 is 12 residues long. The germline V and J ends were trimmed by 5 bases and 5 bases, with 9 bases remaining between them. J is TRBJ1-2 and V is TRBV11-2, with TRBD1 as a possible D gene (5 bases). The source material was PBMCs, mostly from graft donor cells, sampled 360 days after TCRalphabeta/CD19-depleted stem cell transplant. The sequence was obtained from a boy under three years old who had a stem cell transplant for acute myeloid leukemia, so the T cells may come from the graft donor. The CDR3 sequence is CASSPGAYGYTF. CDR3 coding DNA: TGTGCCAGCAGCCCCGGGGCTTATGGCTACACCTTC.